This passage covers 2 T cell receptor beta chains from one sample sequenced in a study of blood T cells in healthy people across ages. Using a J-beta primer mix together with a sample-barcoded 5' primer, a second PCR was run for about 6 to 12 cycles. One entry per CDR3 protein results from TCRdb running MiXCR on the 5' RACE reads. The sample carries just under 900,000 distinct CDR3 sequences, about 30% recorded once. The sequencing sample was made of blood. The receptors were sampled from a woman at least 80 years old in good health.

The CDR3 is CASSLLLGRAETQYF. CDR3 in DNA: TGTGCCAGCAGCTTATTGCTTGGCCGTGCGGAGACCCAGTACTTC. The chain carries TRBV7-9 and TRBJ2-5; D is unclear. V was cut by 2 bases and J by 5 bases, with 15 bases left in between. Germline loops: CDR1 SEHNR, CDR2 FQNEAQ (reference sequence). The length of the CDR3 is 15 residues.

This clonotype was picked up many times. The gene calls are TRBV7-2 and TRBJ2-1; D call uncertain. This CDR3 spans 15 amino acids. From germline, CDR1 is SGHTA and CDR2 FQGNSA. V shed 5 bases and J shed 2 bases, with 13 bases lying between them. CDR3 loop: CASSDTNPPYNEQFF. The CDR3 DNA reads as TGTGCCAGCAGCGACACAAATCCCCCCTACAATGAGCAGTTCTTC.